These 17 T cell receptor beta chains originate from one sample sequenced in a study of CD8+ T cells in alopecia areata. Isolated RNA was reverse transcribed into cDNA used as the sequencing template. Here immunoSEQ multiplex PCR was the method, and the copy in TCRdb shows in-frame clones only, minus some. The table has some 170,000 clones, about 66% seen once; the top ten hold about an eighth. This specimen was CD8+ T cells sorted from blood, taken at week 0. The receptor source for this set is a human donor with alopecia areata.

V and J are TRBV9 and TRBJ2-1; TRBD1 agrees at 8 bases. This CDR3 comprises 15 residues. V was pared by 4 bases and J by 4 bases, with 7 bases of the junction left unmatched. Germline V gene lookup returns CDR1 SGDLS and CDR2 YYNGEE. The chain's CDR3 is CASSRGGQEYNEQFF. The CDR3 nucleotides are TGTGCCAGCAGCAGAGGGGGACAGGAGTACAATGAGCAGTTCTTC.

The chain employs TRBV7-8 and TRBJ2-7; weak D call: TRBD1 (5 bases). V was cut by 5 bases and J by 0 bases, with 17 bases left in between. This CDR3 has 16 amino acids. Germline loops: CDR1 SGHVS, CDR2 FQNEAQ. CDR3 nucleotide sequence: TGTGCCAGCAGCGAGCCCACAAGGGGCAGCTCCTACGAGCAGTACTTC. Its protein product is CASSEPTRGSSYEQYF. The variable domain in full, completed from reference TRBV7-8 and TRBJ2-7, reads GAGVSQSPRYKVAKRGQDVALRCDPISGHVSLFWYQQALGQGPEFLTYFQNEAQLDKSGLPSDRFFAERPEGSVSTLKIQRTQQEDSAVYLCASSEPTRGSSYEQYFGPGTRLTVT.

This chain links TRBV5-1 with TRBJ2-7; D possibly uses TRBD1 or TRBD2 (6 bases each). This CDR3 has 16 amino acids. Trimming left V 4 bases short and J 0 bases short, with 17 bases between. The V gene's germline CDR1 is SGHRS and CDR2 YFSETQ. DNA for the CDR3: TGCGCCAGCAGCCGGCCCCACGAGGGGGGCTCCTACGAGCAGTACTTC. Its translation is CASSRPHEGGSYEQYF.

CDR3 sequence: CASSQEPGGYQPQHF. For the CDR3, the DNA is TGCGCCAGCAGCCAAGAACCAGGGGGCTATCAGCCCCAGCATTTT. The chain has TRBV4-1 and TRBJ1-5; TRBD1 aligns across 8 bases. Trimming took 0 bases from V and 5 from J; bases not matched to a gene: 3. Per germline, CDR1 MGHRA and CDR2 YSYEKL. CDR3 length: 15 amino acids.

A few counts support this clone. The chain has TRBV29-1 and TRBJ2-3, with 14 nucleotides matching TRBD2. This CDR3 contains 15 residues. The trim removed 1 base at V and 6 bases at J, leaving 3 bases unmatched. Per the germline V gene, CDR1 is SQVTM and CDR2 is ANQGSEA. The CDR3 region is CSVEGLAGGRDTQYF. Here the CDR3 DNA reads TGCAGCGTTGAAGGACTAGCGGGGGGGCGGGATACGCAGTATTTT.

The chain couples TRBV9 to TRBJ2-2, with D unresolved. This CDR3 is built from 14 residues. The V gene's germline CDR1 is SGDLS and CDR2 YYNGEE. The germline V and J ends were trimmed by 0 bases and 8 bases, with 11 bases remaining between them. The CDR3 loop is CASSVGAVSGELFF. DNA of the CDR3: TGTGCCAGCAGCGTAGGGGCAGTATCAGGGGAGCTGTTTTTT.

This clone came up once. The chain carries TRBV25-1 and TRBJ2-5; tentative D call: TRBD1 (6 bases). The CDR3 consists of 13 residues. CDR1 is MGHDK and CDR2 is SYGVNS in the germline V gene. V dropped 2 bases and J dropped 4 bases, with 8 bases sitting between them. CDR3 amino acids: CASSEGGPETQYF. As DNA, the CDR3 is TGTGCCAGCAGTGAAGGGGGCCCAGAGACCCAGTACTTC.

The chain is built from TRBV15 and TRBJ1-1; tentative D call: TRBD1 (6 bases). Germline lookup yields CDR1 LNHNV and CDR2 YYDKDF (reference sequence). There are 15 residues in the CDR3. V lost 4 bases and J 10 bases, leaving 22 bases between the germline ends. The CDR3 DNA follows: TGTGCCACCAGCAATAAGGGACGGCCAGGGGCTGGAGCTTTCTTT. Its translation: CATSNKGRPGAGAFF.

This clone was recorded a few times. The chain couples TRBV29-1 to TRBJ2-3, with 8 bases that match TRBD1. Germline V gene data show CDR1 as SQVTM and CDR2 as ANQGSEA. This CDR3 is 12 amino acids long. V was clipped by 4 bases and J by 7 bases; unmatched bases: 4. DNA of the CDR3: TGCAGCGTTGCAGGGGGCGAAAATACGCAGTATTTT. This gives the protein CSVAGGENTQYF.

This rearrangement joins TRBV18 to TRBJ2-3; 14 bases align to TRBD2. The germline V gene encodes CDR1 KGHSH and CDR2 LQKENI. The CDR3 sequence is 15 residues long. The V gene end was trimmed by 4 bases and the J gene end by 14 bases; junction bases not matched to a gene: 11. The CDR3 DNA sequence: TGTGCCAGCTCACGCGAGGGACTAGCGGGGGACGGACCGTATTTT. It specifies CASSREGLAGDGPYF. Looking up the rest from reference TRBV18 and TRBJ2-3 gives the full variable domain: NAGVMQNPRHLVRRRGQEARLRCSPMKGHSHVYWYRQLPEEGLKFMVYLQKENIIDESGMPKERFSAEFPKEGPSILRIQQVVRGDSAAYFCASSREGLAGDGPYFGPGTRLTVL.

The chain uses TRBV29-1 and TRBJ1-2, with D possibly matching TRBD1 (5 bases). Deletions cut 4 bases from V and 14 bases from J, with 20 bases between. The V gene's germline CDR1 is SQVTM and CDR2 ANQGSEA. CDR3 length: 12 residues. CDR3 nucleotide sequence: TGCAGCGTTGTCGGAATACGAGGGGCTTGGACCTTC. It specifies CSVVGIRGAWTF.

The chain combines TRBV18 with TRBJ2-7, with 7 bases fitting TRBD1. The germline V gene has CDR1 KGHSH and CDR2 LQKENI. The CDR3 is made up of 13 amino acids. The V segment lost 6 bases and the J segment 4 bases; nucleotides outside the gene matches: 6. This CDR3 reads CASSPRQGYEQYF. CDR3 DNA sequence: TGTGCCAGCTCCCCTCGACAGGGTTACGAGCAGTACTTC. The entire variable domain, with the rest obtained from reference TRBV18 and TRBJ2-7, is as follows: NAGVMQNPRHLVRRRGQEARLRCSPMKGHSHVYWYRQLPEEGLKFMVYLQKENIIDESGMPKERFSAEFPKEGPSILRIQQVVRGDSAAYFCASSPRQGYEQYFGPGTRLTVT.

This clone was counted only a few times. The V call is TRBV9, the J call TRBJ2-3; either TRBD1 or TRBD2 may supply D (6 bases each). The V gene's germline CDR1 is SGDLS and CDR2 YYNGEE. The CDR3 has 16 amino acids. V gave up 0 bases and J gave up 1 base, with 12 bases separating them. The CDR3 nucleotides read TGTGCCAGCAGCGTAGCACGGGGGCTCGGCACAGATACGCAGTATTTT. Protein: CASSVARGLGTDTQYF.

The gene calls are TRBV30 and TRBJ2-7; TRBD1 is a possible D gene (6 bases). The CDR3 contains 13 residues. Trimming pared 4 bases from V and 2 bases from J, leaving 12 bases between. Germline V lookup: CDR1 GTSNPN, CDR2 SVGIG (reference sequence). The CDR3 sequence: CAWMGDTAYEQYF. CDR3 sequence (DNA): TGTGCCTGGATGGGGGACACAGCCTACGAGCAGTACTTC. Using reference TRBV30 and TRBJ2-7 for the parts outside the CDR3, the full variable domain is SQTIHQWPATLVQPVGSPLSLECTVEGTSNPNLYWYRQAAGRGLQLLFYSVGIGQISSEVPQNLSASRPQDRQFILSSKKLLLSDSGFYLCAWMGDTAYEQYFGPGTRLTVT.

The J gene is TRBJ1-2, the V gene TRBV13; D remains unclear. The CDR3 is 15 residues long. Germline lookup yields CDR1 PRHDT and CDR2 FYEKMQ (reference sequence). V was trimmed by 5 bases and J by 4 bases, leaving 17 bases between them. DNA for the CDR3: TGTGCCAGCAGCCGCGGAAGGGATGTTGGCTATGGCTACACCTTC. This gives the protein CASSRGRDVGYGYTF.

The V gene is TRBV7-9, the J gene TRBJ2-5; 8 positions match TRBD2. The junction had 1 base not matched to a gene; V was cut back by 4 bases and J by 0 bases. The CDR3 has 14 residues. Germline lookup yields CDR1 SEHNR and CDR2 FQNEAQ (reference sequence). CDR3 coding DNA: TGTGCCAGCAGCTGGGGACTAGACCAAGAGACCCAGTACTTC. Its protein product is CASSWGLDQETQYF.

The chain combines TRBV25-1 with TRBJ2-1; D is perhaps TRBD2 (5 bases). The V and J ends lost 4 bases and 9 bases respectively, with 13 bases between them. The CDR3 has 13 amino acids. Germline V gene lookup returns CDR1 MGHDK and CDR2 SYGVNS. This CDR3 reads CASSAYRGSEQFF. CDR3 bases: TGTGCCAGCAGTGCCTACCGAGGGAGTGAGCAGTTCTTC.